These 27 T cell receptor beta chains share one sample of origin, sequenced in a study of cytomegalovirus exposure and HLA in healthy donors. PCR primers comprised 60 Vbeta and 13 Jbeta primers. Measured with immunoSEQ multiplex PCR; TCRdb has only the in-frame clones, and not every one. The sample shows more than 200,000 clones, roughly 68% of them seen only once. Material: PBMCs. These receptors came from a man in his forties in good health and CMV-seropositive.

This clone was counted once. The V gene is TRBV28, the J gene TRBJ2-5; D is unresolved. The CDR3 totals 14 residues. The germline gives CDR1 MDHEN, CDR2 SYDVKM. V was pared by 5 bases and J by 2 bases, with 12 bases between. The CDR3 is CASSPRPLQETQYF. In nucleotides, the CDR3 is TGTGCCAGCAGTCCCCGTCCCCTTCAAGAGACCCAGTACTTC.

This chain connects TRBV28 to TRBJ1-1; maybe TRBD1 (6 bases). The V gene lost 4 bases and the J gene lost 0 bases, with 12 bases spanning the gap. CDR1 is MDHEN and CDR2 is SYDVKM in the germline V gene. The CDR3 covers 15 residues. CDR3 protein: CASSSPGQMNTEAFF. CDR3 DNA sequence: TGTGCCAGCAGTTCCCCCGGACAGATGAACACTGAAGCTTTCTTT.

The chain employs TRBV10-3 and TRBJ1-3; tentatively, D is TRBD1 (6 bases). Between the trimmed V and J ends, which lost 3 bases and 4 bases, there was a span of 25 bases. The CDR3 sequence is 19 residues long. Germline values: CDR1 ENHRY, CDR2 SYGVKD. In nucleotides, the CDR3 is TGTGCCATCAGTGATACCCGGGACAATTGGGTCGTGCGAGGAAACACCATATATTTT. It encodes CAISDTRDNWVVRGNTIYF.

The J gene is TRBJ1-1, the V gene TRBV2, with D perhaps matching TRBD1 (5 bases). V was trimmed by 9 bases and J by 0 bases, leaving 14 bases between them. This CDR3 spans 14 amino acids. From germline, CDR1 is SNHLY and CDR2 FYNNEI. The CDR3 spells CASGPGEMNTEAFF. The CDR3 DNA follows: TGTGCCAGTGGCCCGGGGGAGATGAACACTGAAGCTTTCTTT.

The rearrangement uses TRBV2 and TRBJ2-7; 8 bases map to TRBD1. The CDR3 covers 14 residues. Trimming removed 5 bases from V and 2 bases from J; junction bases left unmatched: 5. Germline CDR1 reads SNHLY; CDR2 reads FYNNEI. The CDR3 DNA sequence: TGTGCCAGCAGTATAGACAGGGGAGCCTACGAGCAGTACTTC. The encoded protein is CASSIDRGAYEQYF.

The chain combines TRBV19 with TRBJ2-2; the match to TRBD1 covers 7 bases. The trim removed 6 bases at V and 4 bases at J, leaving 5 bases unmatched. The CDR3 length is 14 residues. Germline loops: CDR1 LNHDA, CDR2 SQIVND (reference sequence). The CDR3 coding sequence is TGTGCCAGTAGCGCACAGGGGAGCACCGGGGAGCTGTTTTTT. Its protein is CASSAQGSTGELFF.

The chain has TRBV5-1 and TRBJ2-7; 7 bases align to TRBD1. V lost 2 bases, J lost 5 bases, and 1 base stayed unmatched. Germline values: CDR1 SGHRS, CDR2 YFSETQ. The CDR3 is 12 residues long. For the CDR3, the DNA is TGCGCCAGCAGCTTAACAGGGGACGAGCAGTACTTC. Its protein product is CASSLTGDEQYF.

The rearrangement joins TRBV18 to TRBJ1-2; unclear D gene. This CDR3 has 13 amino acids. V was clipped by 4 bases and J by 2 bases, with 8 bases between them. CDR1 KGHSH and CDR2 LQKENI come from the germline V gene. The CDR3 protein is CASSLGENYGYTF. CDR3 DNA: TGTGCCAGCTCACTTGGAGAGAACTATGGCTACACCTTC. Together with reference TRBV18 and TRBJ1-2, the CDR3 gives the full variable domain: NAGVMQNPRHLVRRRGQEARLRCSPMKGHSHVYWYRQLPEEGLKFMVYLQKENIIDESGMPKERFSAEFPKEGPSILRIQQVVRGDSAAYFCASSLGENYGYTFGSGTRLTVV.

In this sample, this clone turned up once. The chain combines TRBV7-2 with TRBJ2-1; 11 bases map to TRBD2. Trimming cost V 5 bases and J 8 bases; bases outside gene matches: 14. The germline CDR1 and CDR2 sequences are SGHTA and FQGNSA. The CDR3 is made up of 17 amino acids. DNA for the CDR3: TGTGCCAGCAGCCTTTCCCTTAGCGGGGGGGGGTCCGATGAGCAGTTCTTC. Translating it yields CASSLSLSGGGSDEQFF.

The genes are TRBV7-2 and TRBJ2-3; 16 bases align to TRBD2. V gave up 1 base and J gave up 4 bases; unmatched junction bases: 8. Germline-derived CDR1 and CDR2 are SGHTA and FQGNSA. CDR3 size: 19 residues. In DNA, the CDR3 is TGTGCCAGCAGCTTAGAAGGGACTAGCGGGGGGGTATCCGCAGATACGCAGTATTTT. As protein: CASSLEGTSGGVSADTQYF.

This clone was seen just once. The chain has TRBV6-6 and TRBJ1-2, with D possibly TRBD1 on 5 matching bases. The V end was cut by 6 bases, the J end by 1 base, with 15 bases between. The CDR3 consists of 15 residues. The germline gives CDR1 MNHNY, CDR2 SVGAGI (reference sequence). CDR3: CASSLGTAINYGYTF. The CDR3 coding sequence is TGTGCCAGCAGCCTCGGGACTGCAATTAACTATGGCTACACCTTC.

As DNA, the CDR3 is TGTGCCAGCAGCGCCGGGACTAGCGGAAACAATGAGCAGTTCTTC. This gives the protein CASSAGTSGNNEQFF. The chain links TRBV27 to TRBJ2-1, with 11 bases aligning to TRBD2. From germline, CDR1 is MNHEY and CDR2 SMNVEV (reference sequence). This CDR3 is built from 15 residues. Trimming took 6 bases from V and 5 from J; bases not matched to a gene: 6.

J is TRBJ1-5 and V is TRBV27, with a possible D match to TRBD1 (6 bases). Looked up from germline, CDR1 is MNHEY and CDR2 is SMNVEV (reference sequence). This CDR3 is 14 amino acids long. Deletions cut 8 bases from V and 7 bases from J, with 18 bases between. As DNA, the CDR3 is TGTGCCAGCGGCGGGGGGGGGCTAGGCCAGCCCCAGCATTTT. It codes for CASGGGGLGQPQHF.

The chain combines TRBV9 with TRBJ2-3; the D gene is possibly TRBD2 (6 bases). CDR1 is SGDLS, CDR2 YYNGEE, per germline. Trimming shortened V by 4 bases and J by 2 bases, and 14 bases separated the two germline ends. The CDR3 spans 15 residues. In nucleotides, the CDR3 is TGTGCCAGCAGCTCGGGACTTCTCTACACAGATACGCAGTATTTT. Translating gives CASSSGLLYTDTQYF.

V gene TRBV9 combines with J gene TRBJ2-1, with 11 bases matching TRBD2. The V segment lost 0 bases and the J segment 9 bases; nucleotides outside the gene matches: 5. The germline V gene encodes CDR1 SGDLS and CDR2 YYNGEE. CDR3 length: 15 residues. CDR3 nucleotides: TGTGCCAGCAGCGTAGTGGGGACTAGCGGAGGTGAGCAGTTCTTC. This encodes CASSVVGTSGGEQFF. The full variable domain, rest sourced from reference TRBV9 and TRBJ2-1, is DSGVTQTPKHLITATGQRVTLRCSPRSGDLSVYWYQQSLDQGLQFLIQYYNGEERAKGNILERFSAQQFPDLHSELNLSSLELGDSALYFCASSVVGTSGGEQFFGPGTRLTVL.

This sequence joins TRBV7-2 and TRBJ2-3, with D possibly matching TRBD2 (5 bases). This CDR3 comprises 15 residues. Trimming removed 1 base from V and 6 bases from J, with 14 bases in between. Per germline, CDR1 SGHTA and CDR2 FQGNSA. The CDR3 is CASSLGLTHGDTQYF. The CDR3 DNA reads TGTGCCAGCAGCTTAGGACTAACCCATGGGGATACGCAGTATTTT.

A remark on this clone: The junction departs from the called germline gene at one end, perhaps through a read error. V usage is TRBV9 and J usage is TRBJ2-1; TRBD2 aligns across 12 bases. The V gene's germline CDR1 is SGDLS and CDR2 YYNGEE. The length of the CDR3 is 18 residues. In nucleotides, the CDR3 is TGTGCCAGCACCGTAGGGACTAGCGGGTTCCGCTCCTACAATGAGCAGTTCTTC. Translation gives CASTVGTSGFRSYNEQFF.

This chain connects TRBV18 to TRBJ1-1; D is ambiguous. The CDR3 totals 12 residues. Per the germline V gene, CDR1 is KGHSH and CDR2 is LQKENI. Trimming pared 3 bases from V and 4 bases from J, leaving 6 bases between. Written as DNA, the CDR3 is TGTGCCAGCTCACCTGCCAGCACTGAAGCTTTCTTT. It encodes CASSPASTEAFF.

This clone was seen more than once but under ten times. The chain is built from TRBV7-9 and TRBJ1-1; D gene uncertain. With 1 base removed from V and 1 base from J, the gap between germline ends came to 7 bases. Germline CDR1 SEHNR, CDR2 FQNEAQ (reference sequence). The CDR3 is 14 amino acids. Here the CDR3 DNA reads TGTGCCAGCAGCTTAGTGGGCGCGAACACTGAAGCTTTCTTT. The encoded protein is CASSLVGANTEAFF.

This clone appeared a few times. The genes are TRBV15 and TRBJ1-2; possibly TRBD1 for D (6 bases). CDR3 length: 13 residues. Germline V gives CDR1 LNHNV, CDR2 YYDKDF (reference sequence). V lost 3 bases to trimming and J lost 7 bases, with 12 bases between them. Here the CDR3 DNA reads TGTGCCACCAGCAGGAACAGGGTTGGTGGCTACACCTTC. Its translation is CATSRNRVGGYTF. The entire variable domain, with the rest obtained from reference TRBV15 and TRBJ1-2, is as follows: DAMVIQNPRYQVTQFGKPVTLSCSQTLNHNVMYWYQQKSSQAPKLLFHYYDKDFNNEADTPDNFQSRRPNTSFCFLDIRSPGLGDTAMYLCATSRNRVGGYTFGSGTRLTVV.

V usage is TRBV19 and J usage is TRBJ1-5; 9 bases align to TRBD1. In germline, CDR1 is LNHDA, CDR2 SQIVND (reference sequence). This CDR3 has 15 amino acids. V dropped 5 bases and J dropped 3; count of bases not matched to a gene: 5. The CDR3 sequence is CASSPRTGDNQPQHF. In DNA, the CDR3 is TGTGCCAGTAGTCCTCGGACAGGGGACAATCAGCCCCAGCATTTT.

This chain uses TRBV11-3 with TRBJ1-5; a possible D gene is TRBD1 (5 bases). Germline CDR1 SGHNT, CDR2 YENEEA. This CDR3 region has 16 residues. Trimming cost V 6 bases and J 0 bases, with 15 bases left between them. CDR3 coding DNA: TGTGCCAGCAGTTACGGGACTCCCTTTAGCAATCAGCCCCAGCATTTT. This encodes CASSYGTPFSNQPQHF.

The chain joins TRBV28 to TRBJ2-5; unclear D gene. The CDR3 has 14 amino acids. Trimming pared 6 bases from V and 5 bases from J, leaving 16 bases between. CDR1 MDHEN and CDR2 SYDVKM come from the germline V gene. Written as DNA, the CDR3 is TGTGCCAGCAGCACGCATACGAGGCAGGAGACCCAGTACTTC. Protein sequence: CASSTHTRQETQYF.

The chain joins TRBV5-1 to TRBJ2-1; possible D gene TRBD1, 6 bases. The germline V gene has CDR1 SGHRS and CDR2 YFSETQ. Trimming took off 4 bases at V and 5 bases at J, with 13 bases between the two ends. This CDR3 has 14 amino acids. DNA for the CDR3: TGCGCCAGCAGCCCCCGGGACACAAACAATGAGCAGTTCTTC. Translating it yields CASSPRDTNNEQFF.

The J gene is TRBJ2-5, the V gene TRBV5-6; 7 bases line up with TRBD2. This CDR3 region has 12 residues. Per the germline V gene, CDR1 is SGHDT and CDR2 is YYEEEE. With V trimmed by 2 bases and J by 12 bases, 7 bases remained unmatched. CDR3 sequence (DNA): TGTGCCAGCAGCTTCGGAACGGGGAGGGAGTACTTC. Protein sequence: CASSFGTGREYF.

CDR3 nucleotide sequence: TGTGCCAGCAGCGAGGCCGGGACACCCAACTATGGCTACACCTTC. Its protein product is CASSEAGTPNYGYTF. The V call is TRBV9, the J call TRBJ1-2; tentatively, D is TRBD1 (6 bases). V lost 3 bases, J lost 2 bases, and 14 bases lay in between. The CDR3 totals 15 residues. From germline, CDR1 is SGDLS and CDR2 YYNGEE. The whole variable domain, filled in from reference TRBV9 and TRBJ1-2, reads DSGVTQTPKHLITATGQRVTLRCSPRSGDLSVYWYQQSLDQGLQFLIQYYNGEERAKGNILERFSAQQFPDLHSELNLSSLELGDSALYFCASSEAGTPNYGYTFGSGTRLTVV.

J is TRBJ2-2 and V is TRBV29-1; no firm D call. Trimming removed 8 bases at V and 5 bases at J, with 9 bases between. The CDR3 contains 11 residues. Germline assignment: CDR1 SQVTM and CDR2 ANQGSEA. CDR3 region: CSIQNTGELFF. CDR3 DNA sequence: TGCAGCATACAAAATACCGGGGAGCTGTTTTTT.